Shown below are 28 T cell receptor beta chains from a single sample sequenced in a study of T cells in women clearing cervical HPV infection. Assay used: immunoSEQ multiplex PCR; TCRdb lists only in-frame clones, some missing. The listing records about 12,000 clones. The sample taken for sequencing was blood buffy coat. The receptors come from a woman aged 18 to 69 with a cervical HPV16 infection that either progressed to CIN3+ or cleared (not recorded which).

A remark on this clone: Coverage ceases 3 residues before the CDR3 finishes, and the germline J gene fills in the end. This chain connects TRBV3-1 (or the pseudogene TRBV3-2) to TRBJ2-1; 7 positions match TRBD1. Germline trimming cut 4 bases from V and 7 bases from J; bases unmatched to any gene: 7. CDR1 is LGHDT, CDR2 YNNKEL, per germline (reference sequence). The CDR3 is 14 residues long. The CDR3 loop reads CASSPGGRGNEQFF. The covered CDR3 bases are TGTGCCAGCAGCCCCGGCGGCAGGGGGAATGAG.

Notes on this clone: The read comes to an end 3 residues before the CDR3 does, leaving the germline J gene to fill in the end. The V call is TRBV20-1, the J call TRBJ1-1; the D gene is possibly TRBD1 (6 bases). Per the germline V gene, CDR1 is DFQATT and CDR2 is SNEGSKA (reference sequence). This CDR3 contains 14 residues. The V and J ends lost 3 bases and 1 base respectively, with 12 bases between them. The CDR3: CSASPRGQNTEAFF. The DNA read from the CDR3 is TGCAGTGCTAGTCCCAGGGGTCAGAACACTGAA.

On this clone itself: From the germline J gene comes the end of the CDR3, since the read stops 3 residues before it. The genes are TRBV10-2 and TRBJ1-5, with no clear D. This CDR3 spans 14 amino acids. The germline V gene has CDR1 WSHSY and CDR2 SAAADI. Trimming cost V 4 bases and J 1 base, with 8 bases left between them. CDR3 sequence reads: CASSVQLSNQPQHF. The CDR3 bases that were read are TGCGCCAGCAGTGTACAGTTAAGCAATCAGCCC.

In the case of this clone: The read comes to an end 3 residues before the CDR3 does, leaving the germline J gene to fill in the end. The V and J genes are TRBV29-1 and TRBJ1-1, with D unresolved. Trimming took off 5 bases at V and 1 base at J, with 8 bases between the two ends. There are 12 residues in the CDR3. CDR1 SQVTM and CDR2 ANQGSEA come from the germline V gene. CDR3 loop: CSVWFGNTEAFF. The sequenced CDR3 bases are TGCAGCGTTTGGTTCGGGAACACTGAA.

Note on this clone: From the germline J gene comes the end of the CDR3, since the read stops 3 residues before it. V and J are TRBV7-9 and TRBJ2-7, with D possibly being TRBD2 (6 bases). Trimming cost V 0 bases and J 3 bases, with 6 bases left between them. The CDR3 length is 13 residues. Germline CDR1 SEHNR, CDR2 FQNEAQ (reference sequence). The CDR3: CASSLAGGYEQYF. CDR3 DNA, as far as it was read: TGTGCCAGCAGCTTAGCGGGGGGCTACGAG.

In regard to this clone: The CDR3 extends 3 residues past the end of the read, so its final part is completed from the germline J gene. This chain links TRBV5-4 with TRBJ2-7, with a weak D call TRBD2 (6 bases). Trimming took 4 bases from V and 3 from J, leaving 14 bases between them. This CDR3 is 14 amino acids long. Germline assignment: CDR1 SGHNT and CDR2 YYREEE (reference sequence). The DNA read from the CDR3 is TGTGCCAGCAGCGCGGGATCGAAGGACTACGAG. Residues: CASSAGSKDYE. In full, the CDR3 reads CASSAGSKDYEQYF.

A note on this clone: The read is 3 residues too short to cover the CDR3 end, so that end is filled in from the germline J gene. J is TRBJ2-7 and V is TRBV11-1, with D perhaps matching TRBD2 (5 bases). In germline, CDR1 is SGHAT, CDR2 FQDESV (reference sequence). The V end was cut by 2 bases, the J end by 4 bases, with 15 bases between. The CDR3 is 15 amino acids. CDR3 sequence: CASSLTSGGLYEQYF. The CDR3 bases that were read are TGTGCCAGCAGCTTAACCTCCGGCGGGCTTTACGAG. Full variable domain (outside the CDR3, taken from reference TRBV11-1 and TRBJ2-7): EAEVAQSPRYKITEKSQAVAFWCDPISGHATLYWYRQILGQGPELLVQFQDESVVDDSQLPKDRFSAERLKGVDSTLKIQPAELGDSAMYLCASSLTSGGLYEQYFGPGTRLTVT.

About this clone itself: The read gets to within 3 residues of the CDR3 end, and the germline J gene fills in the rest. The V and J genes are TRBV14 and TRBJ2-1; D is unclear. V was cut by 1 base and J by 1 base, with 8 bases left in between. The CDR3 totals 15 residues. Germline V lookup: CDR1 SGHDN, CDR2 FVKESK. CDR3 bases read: TGTGCCAGCAGCCAAGGGATAGCTTCCTACAATGAG. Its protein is CASSQGIASYNE. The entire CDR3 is CASSQGIASYNEQFF.

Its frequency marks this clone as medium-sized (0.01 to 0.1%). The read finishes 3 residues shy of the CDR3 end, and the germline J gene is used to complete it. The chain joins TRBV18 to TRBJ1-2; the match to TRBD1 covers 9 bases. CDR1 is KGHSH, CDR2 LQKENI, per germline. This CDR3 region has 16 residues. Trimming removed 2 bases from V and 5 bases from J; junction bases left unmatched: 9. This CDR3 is CASSPTVTGGDYGYTF. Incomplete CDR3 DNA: TGTGCCAGCTCACCAACAGTCACAGGGGGCGATTATGGC.

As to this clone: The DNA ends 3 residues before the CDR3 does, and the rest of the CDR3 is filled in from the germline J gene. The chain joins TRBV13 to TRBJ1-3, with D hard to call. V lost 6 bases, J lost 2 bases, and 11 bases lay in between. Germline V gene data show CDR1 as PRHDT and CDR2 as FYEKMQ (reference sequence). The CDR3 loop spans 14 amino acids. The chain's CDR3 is CASSMKGAGNTIYF. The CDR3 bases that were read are TGTGCCAGCAGTATGAAAGGTGCTGGAAACACC.

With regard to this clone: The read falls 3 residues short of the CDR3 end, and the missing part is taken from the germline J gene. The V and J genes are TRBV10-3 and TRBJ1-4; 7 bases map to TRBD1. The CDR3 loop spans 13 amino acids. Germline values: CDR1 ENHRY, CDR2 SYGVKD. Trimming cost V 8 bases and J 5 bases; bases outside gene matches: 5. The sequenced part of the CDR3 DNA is TGTGCCATCTCAGGGGGATCAAATGAAAAA. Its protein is CAISGGSNEK. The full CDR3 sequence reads CAISGGSNEKLFF.

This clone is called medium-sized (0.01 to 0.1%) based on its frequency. The CDR3 sequence is CSVGDTSNTEAFF. Incomplete CDR3 DNA: TGCAGCGTTGGGGACACCTCCAACACTGAA. V usage is TRBV29-1 and J usage is TRBJ1-1; a weak D match, TRBD1 (6 bases). The CDR3 end is not reached by the read, which stops 3 residues before it; the germline J gene fills it in. The germline V and J ends were trimmed by 4 bases and 2 bases, with 11 bases remaining between them. Germline lookup yields CDR1 SQVTM and CDR2 ANQGSEA. The length of the CDR3 is 13 residues.

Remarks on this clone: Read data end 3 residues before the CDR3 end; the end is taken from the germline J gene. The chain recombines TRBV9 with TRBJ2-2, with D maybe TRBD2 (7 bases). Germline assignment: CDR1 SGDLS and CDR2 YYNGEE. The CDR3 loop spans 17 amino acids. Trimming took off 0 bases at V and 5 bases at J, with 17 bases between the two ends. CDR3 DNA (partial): TGTGCCAGCAGCGTAGCTTGGAATGGGGGGGCAACCGGGGAG. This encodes CASSVAWNGGATGE. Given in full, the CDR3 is CASSVAWNGGATGELFF. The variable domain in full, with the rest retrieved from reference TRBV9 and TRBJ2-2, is DSGVTQTPKHLITATGQRVTLRCSPRSGDLSVYWYQQSLDQGLQFLIQYYNGEERAKGNILERFSAQQFPDLHSELNLSSLELGDSALYFCASSVAWNGGATGELFFGEGSRLTVL.

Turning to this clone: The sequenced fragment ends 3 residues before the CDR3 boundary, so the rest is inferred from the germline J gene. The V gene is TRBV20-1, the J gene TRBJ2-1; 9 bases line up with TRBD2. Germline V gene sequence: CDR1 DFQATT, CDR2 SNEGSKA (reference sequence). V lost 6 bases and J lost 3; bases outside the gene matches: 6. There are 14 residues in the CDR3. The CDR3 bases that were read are TGCAGTGCGAGCGGGGGGACGGGCTACAATGAG. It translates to CSASGGTGYNE. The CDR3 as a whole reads CSASGGTGYNEQFF.

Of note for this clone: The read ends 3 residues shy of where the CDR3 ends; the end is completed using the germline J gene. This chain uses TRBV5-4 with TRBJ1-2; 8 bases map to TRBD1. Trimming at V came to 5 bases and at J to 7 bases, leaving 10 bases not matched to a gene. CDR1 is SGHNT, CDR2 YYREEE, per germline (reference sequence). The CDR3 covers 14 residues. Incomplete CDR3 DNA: TGTGCCAGCAGTCTACAGGGGGTCATGGGTGGC. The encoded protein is CASSLQGVMGG. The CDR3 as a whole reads CASSLQGVMGGYTF.

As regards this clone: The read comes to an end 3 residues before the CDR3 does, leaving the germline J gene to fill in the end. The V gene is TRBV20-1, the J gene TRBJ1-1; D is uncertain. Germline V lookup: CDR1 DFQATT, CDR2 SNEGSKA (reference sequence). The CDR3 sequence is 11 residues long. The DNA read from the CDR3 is TGCAGTGCTAGACCCCGACTCGAA. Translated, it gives CSARPRLE. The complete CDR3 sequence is CSARPRLEAFF.

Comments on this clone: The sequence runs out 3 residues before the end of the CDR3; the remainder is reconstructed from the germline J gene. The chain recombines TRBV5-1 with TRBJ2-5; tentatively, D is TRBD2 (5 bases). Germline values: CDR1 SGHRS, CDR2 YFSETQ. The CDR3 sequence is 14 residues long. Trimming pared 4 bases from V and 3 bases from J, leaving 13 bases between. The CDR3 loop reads CASSQLGREETQYF. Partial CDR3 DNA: TGCGCCAGCAGCCAACTAGGACGGGAAGAGACC.

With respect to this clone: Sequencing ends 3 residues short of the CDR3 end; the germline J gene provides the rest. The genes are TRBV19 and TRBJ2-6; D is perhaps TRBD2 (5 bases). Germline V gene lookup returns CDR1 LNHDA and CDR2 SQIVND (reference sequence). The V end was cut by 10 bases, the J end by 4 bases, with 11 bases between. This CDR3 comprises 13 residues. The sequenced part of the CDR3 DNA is TGTGCCACCGGGGAGACGGGGGCCAACGTC. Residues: CATGETGANV. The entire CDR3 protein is CATGETGANVLTF. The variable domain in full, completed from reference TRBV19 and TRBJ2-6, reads DGGITQSPKYLFRKEGQNVTLSCEQNLNHDAMYWYRQDPGQGLRLIYYSQIVNDFQKGDIAEGYSVSREKKESFPLTVTSAQKNPTAFYLCATGETGANVLTFGAGSRLTVL.

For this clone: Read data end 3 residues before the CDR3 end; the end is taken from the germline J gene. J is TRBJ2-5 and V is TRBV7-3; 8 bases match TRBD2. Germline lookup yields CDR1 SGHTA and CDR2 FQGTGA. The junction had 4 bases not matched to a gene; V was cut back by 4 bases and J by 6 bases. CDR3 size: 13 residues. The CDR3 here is CASSSGLAQTQYF. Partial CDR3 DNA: TGTGCCAGCAGCTCAGGACTAGCTCAGACC. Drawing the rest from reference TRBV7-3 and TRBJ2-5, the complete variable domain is GAGVSQTPSNKVTEKGKYVELRCDPISGHTALYWYRQSLGQGPEFLIYFQGTGAADDSGLPNDRFFAVRPEGSVSTLKIQRTERGDSAVYLCASSSGLAQTQYFGPGTRLLVL.

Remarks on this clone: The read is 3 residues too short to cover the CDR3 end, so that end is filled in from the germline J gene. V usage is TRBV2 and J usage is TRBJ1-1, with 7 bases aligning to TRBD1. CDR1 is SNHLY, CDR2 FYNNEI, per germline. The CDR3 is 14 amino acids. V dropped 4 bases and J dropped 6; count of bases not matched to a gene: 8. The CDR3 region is CASSGKTGRPEAFF. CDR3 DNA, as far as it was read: TGTGCCAGCAGTGGAAAGACAGGGAGGCCTGAA.

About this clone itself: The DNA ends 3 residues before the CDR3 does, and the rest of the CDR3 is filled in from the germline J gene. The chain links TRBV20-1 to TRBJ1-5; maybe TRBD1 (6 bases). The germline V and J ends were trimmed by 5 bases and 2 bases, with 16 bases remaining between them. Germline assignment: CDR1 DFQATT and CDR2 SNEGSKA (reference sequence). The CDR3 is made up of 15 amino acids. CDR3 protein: CSAPDRSPGNQPQHF. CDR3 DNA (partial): TGCAGTGCTCCTGACAGGTCTCCGGGCAATCAGCCC.

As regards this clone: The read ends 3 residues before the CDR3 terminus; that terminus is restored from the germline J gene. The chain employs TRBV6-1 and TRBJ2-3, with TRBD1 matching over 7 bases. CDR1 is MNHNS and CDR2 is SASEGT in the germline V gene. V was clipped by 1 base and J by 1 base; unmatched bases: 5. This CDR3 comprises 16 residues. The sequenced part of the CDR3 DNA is TGTGCCAGCAGTGAAGGGATAGGGACAGGCACAGATACG. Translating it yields CASSEGIGTGTDT. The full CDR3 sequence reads CASSEGIGTGTDTQYF.

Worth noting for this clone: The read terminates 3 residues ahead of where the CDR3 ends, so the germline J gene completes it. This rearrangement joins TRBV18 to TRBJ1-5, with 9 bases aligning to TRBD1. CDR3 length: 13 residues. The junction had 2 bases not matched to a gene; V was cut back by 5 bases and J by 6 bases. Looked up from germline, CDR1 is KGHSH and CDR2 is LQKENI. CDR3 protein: CASSKGQGQPQHF. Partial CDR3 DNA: TGTGCCAGCTCAAAGGGACAGGGTCAGCCC.

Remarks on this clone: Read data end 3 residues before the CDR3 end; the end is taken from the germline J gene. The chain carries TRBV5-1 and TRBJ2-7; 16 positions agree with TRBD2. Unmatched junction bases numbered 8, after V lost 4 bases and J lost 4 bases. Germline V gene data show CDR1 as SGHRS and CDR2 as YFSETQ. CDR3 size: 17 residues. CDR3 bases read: TGCGCCAGCAGCCCCGGGACTAGCGGGGGGGCCTTGTACGAG. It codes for CASSPGTSGGALYE. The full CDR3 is CASSPGTSGGALYEQYF.

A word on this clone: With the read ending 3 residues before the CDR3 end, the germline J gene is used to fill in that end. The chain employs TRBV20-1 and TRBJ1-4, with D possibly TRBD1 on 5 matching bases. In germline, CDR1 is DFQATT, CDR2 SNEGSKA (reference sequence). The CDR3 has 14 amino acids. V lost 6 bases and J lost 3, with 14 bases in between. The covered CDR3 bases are TGCAGTGCACAGGAGGGCATATCTAATGAAAAA. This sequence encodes CSAQEGISNEK. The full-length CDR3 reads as CSAQEGISNEKLFF.

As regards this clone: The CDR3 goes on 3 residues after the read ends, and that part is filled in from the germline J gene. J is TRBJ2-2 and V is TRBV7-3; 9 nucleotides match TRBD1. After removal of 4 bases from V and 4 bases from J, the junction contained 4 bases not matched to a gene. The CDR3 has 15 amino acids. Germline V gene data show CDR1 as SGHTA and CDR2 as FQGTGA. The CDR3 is CASSSGQGSTGELFF. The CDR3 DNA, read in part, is TGTGCCAGCAGCTCTGGACAGGGGAGCACCGGGGAG.

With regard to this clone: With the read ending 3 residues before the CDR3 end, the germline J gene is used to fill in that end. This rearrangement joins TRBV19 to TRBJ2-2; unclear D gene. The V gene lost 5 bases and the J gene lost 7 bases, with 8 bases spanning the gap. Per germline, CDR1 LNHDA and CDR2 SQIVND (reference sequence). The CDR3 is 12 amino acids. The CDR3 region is CASSAVVGELFF. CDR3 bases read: TGTGCCAGTAGTGCGGTTGTCGGGGAG.

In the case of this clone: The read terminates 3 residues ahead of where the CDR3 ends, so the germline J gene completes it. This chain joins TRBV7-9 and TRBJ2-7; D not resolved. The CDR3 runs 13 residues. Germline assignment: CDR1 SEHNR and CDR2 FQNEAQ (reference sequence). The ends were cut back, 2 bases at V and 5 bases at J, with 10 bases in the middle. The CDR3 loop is CASSLSVSDEQYF. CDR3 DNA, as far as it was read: TGTGCCAGCAGCTTATCTGTCAGCGACGAG.